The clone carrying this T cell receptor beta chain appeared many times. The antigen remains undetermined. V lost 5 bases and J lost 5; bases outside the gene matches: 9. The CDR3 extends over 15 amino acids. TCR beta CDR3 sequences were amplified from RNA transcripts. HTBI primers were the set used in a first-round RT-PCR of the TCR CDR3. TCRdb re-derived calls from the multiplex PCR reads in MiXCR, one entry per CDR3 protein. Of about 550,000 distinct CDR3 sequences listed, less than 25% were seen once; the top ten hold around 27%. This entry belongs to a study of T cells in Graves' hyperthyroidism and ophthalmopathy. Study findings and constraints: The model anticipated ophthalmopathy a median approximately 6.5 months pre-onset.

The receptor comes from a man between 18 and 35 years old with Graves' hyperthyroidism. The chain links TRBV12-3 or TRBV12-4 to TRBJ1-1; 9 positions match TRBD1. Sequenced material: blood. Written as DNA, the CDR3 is TGTGCCAGCAGTCGACCGGGACAGGGTAGGACTGAAGCTTTCTTT. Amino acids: CASSRPGQGRTEAFF.